What follows are 5 T cell receptor beta chains derived from one specimen sequenced in a study of early T cells in non-severe SARS-CoV-2 infection. TCRdb reanalysed the 5' RACE reads using MiXCR and keeps one entry per CDR3 protein. The sample has 15,000 to 20,000 distinct CDR3 sequences; roughly 6% are singletons. Sequencing used whole blood. The source is an adult who was a healthcare worker with PCR-confirmed SARS-CoV-2 infection or an uninfected control (not recorded which).

Details on this clonotype: A read error may produce the germline difference seen at one junction end. CDR3 coding DNA: TGTGCCAGTACCCAAGGGGGGTCCTGCAATGAGCAGTTCTTC. This gives the protein CASTQGGSCNEQFF. The genes are TRBV19 and TRBJ2-1; tentatively, D is TRBD1 or TRBD2 (6 bases each). CDR3 length equals 14 residues. Germline V gene sequence: CDR1 LNHDA, CDR2 SQIVND (reference sequence).

In DNA, the CDR3 is TGCAGTGCTAGGGAAGACAGGGCACACAATGAGCAGTTCTTC. This sequence encodes CSAREDRAHNEQFF. J is TRBJ2-1 and V is TRBV20-1; 7 positions match TRBD1. Germline CDR1 and CDR2: DFQATT and SNEGSKA (reference sequence). This CDR3 comprises 14 residues. The V and J ends lost 3 bases and 5 bases, in that order; junction bases with no gene match: 7.

This clonotype was observed at least ten times. The chain recombines TRBV20-1 with TRBJ2-1; 10 nucleotides match TRBD2. This CDR3 contains 15 residues. The V and J ends lost 0 bases and 4 bases, in that order; junction bases with no gene match: 3. CDR1 is DFQATT, CDR2 SNEGSKA, per germline (reference sequence). This chain's CDR3 is CSARELAGTYNEQFF. The CDR3 DNA reads TGCAGTGCTAGAGAACTAGCGGGGACATACAATGAGCAGTTCTTC.

At least ten counts were recorded for this clonotype. The V gene is TRBV27, the J gene TRBJ2-5; TRBD2 might be the D (5 bases). Looked up from germline, CDR1 is MNHEY and CDR2 is SMNVEV (reference sequence). The CDR3 runs 14 residues. V dropped 2 bases and J dropped 5 bases, with 12 bases sitting between them. The chain's CDR3 is CASSLLQSGETQYF. The CDR3 coding sequence is TGTGCCAGCAGTTTACTCCAGTCGGGGGAGACCCAGTACTTC.

This clonotype was detected many times. The genes are TRBV27 and TRBJ2-1; TRBD2 agrees at 12 bases. The V segment lost 0 bases and the J segment 7 bases; nucleotides outside the gene matches: 7. Germline V lookup: CDR1 MNHEY, CDR2 SMNVEV (reference sequence). This CDR3 has 17 residues. The CDR3 region has the DNA TGTGCCAGCAGTTTATCAGCGGGACTAGCGGGCAGTAATGAGCAGTTCTTC. Its protein is CASSLSAGLAGSNEQFF.